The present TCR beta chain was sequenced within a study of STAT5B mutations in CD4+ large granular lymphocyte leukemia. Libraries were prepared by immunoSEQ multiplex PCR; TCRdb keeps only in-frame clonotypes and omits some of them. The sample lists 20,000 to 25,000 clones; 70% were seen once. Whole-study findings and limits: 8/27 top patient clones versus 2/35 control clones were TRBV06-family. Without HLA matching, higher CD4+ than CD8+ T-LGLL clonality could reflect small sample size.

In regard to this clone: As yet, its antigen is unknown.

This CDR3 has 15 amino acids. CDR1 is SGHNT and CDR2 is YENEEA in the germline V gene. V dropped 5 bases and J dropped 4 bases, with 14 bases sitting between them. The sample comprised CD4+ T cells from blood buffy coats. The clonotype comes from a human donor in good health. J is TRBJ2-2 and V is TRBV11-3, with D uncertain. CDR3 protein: CASSPVYVATGELFF. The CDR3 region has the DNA TGTGCCAGCAGCCCAGTCTATGTAGCCACCGGGGAGCTGTTTTTT.